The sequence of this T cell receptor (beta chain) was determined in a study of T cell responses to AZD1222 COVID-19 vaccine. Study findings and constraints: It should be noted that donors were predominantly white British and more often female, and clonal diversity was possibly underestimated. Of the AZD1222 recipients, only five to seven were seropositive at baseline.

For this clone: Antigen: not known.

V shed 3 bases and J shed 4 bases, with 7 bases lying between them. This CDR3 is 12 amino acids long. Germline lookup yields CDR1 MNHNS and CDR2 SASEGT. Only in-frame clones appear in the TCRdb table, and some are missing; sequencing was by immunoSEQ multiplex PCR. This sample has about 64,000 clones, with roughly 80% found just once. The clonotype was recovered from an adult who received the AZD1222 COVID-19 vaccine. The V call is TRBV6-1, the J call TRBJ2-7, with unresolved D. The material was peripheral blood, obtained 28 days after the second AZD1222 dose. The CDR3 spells CASSEGRYEQYF. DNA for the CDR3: TGTGCCAGCAGTGAGGGCAGATACGAGCAGTACTTC.